Listed below are T cell receptor beta chains from one sample, sequenced in a study of OX40 agonist ivuxolimab in advanced cancers. Generated by immunoSEQ multiplex PCR, the TCRdb table keeps only in-frame clones and is missing some. This table has about 67,000 clones, 70% to 90% appearing once. The material sequenced was CD4+ or CD8+ T cells sorted from blood, taken in a trial of the OX40 agonist ivuxolimab. The receptors here all came from an adult with an advanced solid tumor such as melanoma, head and neck, liver or kidney cancer. Each CDR3 is given with its conserved first and last residue. A D gene is named only where the DNA matches it firmly. Clone size is not always given. Where it is, it says once, few, many or a class for expanded clones.

size,V,D,J,DNA,CDR3
-,TRBV19,TRBD2,TRBJ2-1,TGTGCCAGTAGTCCCCGGACTAGCGGGCCCCCTCGCGGAAATGAGCAGTTCTTC,CASSPRTSGPPRGNEQFF
few,TRBV29-1,-,TRBJ2-7,TGCAGCGTTGTGGACGGATCCTACGAGCAGTACTTC,CSVVDGSYEQYF
-,TRBV30,-,TRBJ1-5,TGTGCCTGGAGTGGAGGGGGGAATCAGCCCCAGCATTTT,CAWSGGGNQPQHF
few,TRBV7-9,-,TRBJ1-2,TGTGCCAGCAGCTTCACACAGACGGAGGGCTACACCTTC,CASSFTQTEGYTF
-,TRBV5-4,-,TRBJ1-4,TGTGCCAGCAGCTTGGCAGGGACGGGTGAAAAACTGTTTTTT,CASSLAGTGEKLFF
-,TRBV5-1,-,TRBJ1-2,TGCGCCAGCAGCTTGGGGGGTCTGGATGGCTACACCTTC,CASSLGGLDGYTF
-,TRBV7-9,TRBD1,TRBJ1-1,TGTGCCAGCAGCTTGTGGACAGGGGTAATGAACACTGAAGCTTTCTTT,CASSLWTGVMNTEAFF
-,TRBV18,-,TRBJ2-7,TGTGCCAGCTCATTGACTAACGGGAGCAACGAGCAGTACTTC,CASSLTNGSNEQYF
-,TRBV27,TRBD2,TRBJ2-2,TGTGCCAGCAGTTTATTGGGACTAGCGGGAGGGTACACCGGGGAGCTGTTTTTT,CASSLLGLAGGYTGELFF
-,TRBV4-2,TRBD2,TRBJ2-1,TGTGCCAGCAGCCAGCTAGCGGGAGATGGCCCCAATGAGCAGTTCTTC,CASSQLAGDGPNEQFF
-,TRBV5-4,TRBD1,TRBJ2-3,TGTGCCAGCAGACCGGGACAGGGAGATACGCAGTATTTT,CASRPGQGDTQYF
-,TRBV28,-,TRBJ2-7,TGTGCCAGCAGTTTATCGCGGCCCTCCACCTACGAGCAGTACTTC,CASSLSRPSTYEQYF
-,TRBV6-6,-,TRBJ2-5,TGTGCCAGCGGTCTTATGGAGACCCAGTACTTC,CASGLMETQYF
-,TRBV29-1,-,TRBJ1-1,TGCAGCGTTTTCGGGGGCAGCCAGAACACTGAAGCTTTCTTT,CSVFGGSQNTEAFF
-,TRBV18,-,TRBJ2-3,TGTGCCAGCTCACCACCCAGCGGCACAGATACGCAGTATTTT,CASSPPSGTDTQYF
-,TRBV28,-,TRBJ2-2,TGTGCCAGCAGATGGGACCCTGGCGCCGGGGAGCTGTTTTTT,CASRWDPGAGELFF
-,TRBV15,TRBD1,TRBJ2-7,TGTGCCACCAGCAGAGATGGTGGACAGGACGAGCAGTACTTC,CATSRDGGQDEQYF
-,TRBV10-3,TRBD1,TRBJ2-7,TGTGCCATCAGTGGGACAGGGGATGGCGGGAGCTTTTCCTACGAGCAGTACTTC,CAISGTGDGGSFSYEQYF
-,TRBV4-2,-,TRBJ1-4,TGTGCCAGCAGCCAAGAGGAGAGGGTTGAAAAACTGTTTTTT,CASSQEERVEKLFF
-,TRBV5-4,-,TRBJ2-7,TGTGCCAGCAGCCATGACAGCCAACCCTACGAGCAGTACTTC,CASSHDSQPYEQYF
-,TRBV10-3,-,TRBJ2-7,TGTGCCATCAGTGGGGGACCTCGGGGGGAGCAGTACTTC,CAISGGPRGEQYF
-,TRBV29-1,-,TRBJ2-5,TGCAGCGTTGAATTCCTACTTGGGGAGACCCAGTACTTC,CSVEFLLGETQYF
-,TRBV4-2,-,TRBJ2-7,TGTGCCAGCAGCCAAGCCACGGGCGGGAAGCAGTACTTC,CASSQATGGKQYF
-,TRBV7-3,TRBD2,TRBJ2-3,TGTGCCAGCAGCTTCAGCGGGGGGGTGGGCACAGATACGCAGTATTTT,CASSFSGGVGTDTQYF
-,TRBV27,TRBD2,TRBJ2-1,TGTGCCAGCAGACCCCCCGGCGGGAGATACAATGAGCAGTTCTTC,CASRPPGGRYNEQFF
-,TRBV28,-,TRBJ1-1,TGTGCCAGCAATCGGGGGGGGATTGGGAACACTGAAGCTTTCTTT,CASNRGGIGNTEAFF
-,TRBV2,-,TRBJ1-1,TGTGCCAGCAGTGAGGAGATGAACACTGAAGCTTTCTTT,CASSEEMNTEAFF
-,TRBV5-1,-,TRBJ2-7,TGCGCCAGCAGCTTGGCCTCCGACTACGAGCAGTACTTC,CASSLASDYEQYF
once,TRBV2,TRBD1,TRBJ2-7,TGTGCCTCCGGGGGGACAGGGGTGGTCGAGCAGTACTTC,CASGGTGVVEQYF
-,TRBV11-3,-,TRBJ2-5,TGTGCCAGCAGCCACCGGGCAGGCGGTGGGCAAGAGACCCAGTACTTC,CASSHRAGGGQETQYF
-,TRBV7-9,TRBD1,TRBJ1-2,TGTGCCAGCAGCTCGGGACAGTACTATGGCTACACCTTC,CASSSGQYYGYTF
-,TRBV28,-,TRBJ1-1,TGTGCCAGCAATAGTCAGGCGCTCACTGAAGCTTTCTTT,CASNSQALTEAFF
-,TRBV18,-,TRBJ2-3,TGTGCCAGCTCACTCTCAGATACGCAGTATTTT,CASSLSDTQYF
-,TRBV4-1,-,TRBJ2-7,TGCGCCAGCAGCCAAGCACGACGGACCGAGCCTAACGAGCAGTACTTC,CASSQARRTEPNEQYF
-,TRBV7-3,-,TRBJ2-7,TGTGCCAGCAGCTTGGGAAAGAATATACCCTACTTTAGGTCCTACGAGCAGTACTTC,CASSLGKNIPYFRSYEQYF